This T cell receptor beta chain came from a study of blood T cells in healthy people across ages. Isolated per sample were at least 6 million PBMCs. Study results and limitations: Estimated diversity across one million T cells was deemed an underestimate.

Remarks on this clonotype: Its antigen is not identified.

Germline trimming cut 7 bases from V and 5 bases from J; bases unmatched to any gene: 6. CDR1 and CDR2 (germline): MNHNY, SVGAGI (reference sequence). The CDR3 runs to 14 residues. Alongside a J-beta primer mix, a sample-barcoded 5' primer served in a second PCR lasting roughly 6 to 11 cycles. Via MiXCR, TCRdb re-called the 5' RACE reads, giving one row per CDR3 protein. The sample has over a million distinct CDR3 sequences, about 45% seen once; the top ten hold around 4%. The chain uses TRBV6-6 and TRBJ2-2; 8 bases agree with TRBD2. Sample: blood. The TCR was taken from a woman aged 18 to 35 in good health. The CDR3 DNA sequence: TGTGCCAGCATTCGTAGCGGGGAGACCGGGGAGCTGTTTTTT. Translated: CASIRSGETGELFF.